These T cell receptor beta chains were read from a single sample in a study of regulatory T cells in long-lasting Graves disease. TCRdb processed the multiplex PCR reads anew with MiXCR; each CDR3 protein has one entry. The profile shows about 240,000 distinct CDR3 sequences, around 20% of them singletons. Source: peripheral blood mononuclear cells (PBMCs), taken at new diagnosis, from a patient treated with antithyroid drugs. These receptors came from a female donor with Graves disease. CDR3s include the opening cysteine and the closing phenylalanine or tryptophan. The order of the fields is D gene, CDR3 length, J gene, clone size, V gene, CDR3 DNA, CDR3 protein. The D gene is left open where the match is weak. Clone size appears in some rows only: once, few, many, or a class for an expanded clone.

d_call: -
cdr3_length: 13
j_call: TRBJ2-6
clone_size: -
v_call: TRBV27
cdr3_nt: TGTGCCTCGTCCGGGACAACCCACAACGTCCTGACTTTC
cdr3_aa: CASSGTTHNVLTF

d_call: TRBD1
cdr3_length: 13
j_call: TRBJ1-1
clone_size: many
v_call: TRBV20-1
cdr3_nt: TGCAGTGCCCTAGAAACAGGGGGCACTGAAGCTTTCTTT
cdr3_aa: CSALETGGTEAFF

d_call: TRBD1
cdr3_length: 12
j_call: TRBJ1-2
clone_size: -
v_call: TRBV25-1
cdr3_nt: TGTGCCAGCACACAGGGGGGCTATGGCTACACCTTC
cdr3_aa: CASTQGGYGYTF

d_call: TRBD2
cdr3_length: 14
j_call: TRBJ2-2
clone_size: many
v_call: TRBV7-2
cdr3_nt: TGTGCCAGCAGCTTGAAATCGCGGGGGGGGGAGCTGTTTTTT
cdr3_aa: CASSLKSRGGELFF

d_call: -
cdr3_length: 17
j_call: TRBJ1-5
clone_size: many
v_call: TRBV6-9
cdr3_nt: TGTGCCAGCAGCTTACGTACCCCGGGACGCAGCAATCAGCCCCAGCATTTT
cdr3_aa: CASSLRTPGRSNQPQHF

d_call: -
cdr3_length: 13
j_call: TRBJ1-4
clone_size: many
v_call: TRBV5-1
cdr3_nt: TGCGCCAGCAGCGAATCAACTAATGAAAAACTGTTTTTT
cdr3_aa: CASSESTNEKLFF

d_call: TRBD1
cdr3_length: 15
j_call: TRBJ1-5
clone_size: -
v_call: TRBV19
cdr3_nt: TGTGCCAGTAGTATTTCGGGACAGCGTCATCAGCCCCAGCATTTT
cdr3_aa: CASSISGQRHQPQHF

d_call: TRBD2
cdr3_length: 18
j_call: TRBJ2-6
clone_size: many
v_call: TRBV20-1
cdr3_nt: TGCAGTGCTAGAGAGGGACTAGCGGGGGCCTCTGGGGCCAACGTCCTGACTTTC
cdr3_aa: CSAREGLAGASGANVLTF

d_call: -
cdr3_length: 15
j_call: TRBJ2-5
clone_size: -
v_call: TRBV7-9
cdr3_nt: TGTGCCAGCAGCTCACCACAGGGCCTCCAAGAGACCCAGTACTTC
cdr3_aa: CASSSPQGLQETQYF

d_call: TRBD2
cdr3_length: 16
j_call: TRBJ2-3
clone_size: few
v_call: TRBV10-1
cdr3_nt: TGCGCCAGCAGTGTGGAGCGGGAGGACCGGACAGATACGCAGTATTTT
cdr3_aa: CASSVEREDRTDTQYF

d_call: -
cdr3_length: 14
j_call: TRBJ1-2
clone_size: -
v_call: TRBV2
cdr3_nt: TGTGCCAGCAGTTGGACCGATAGCTTTGAAGGCTACACCTTC
cdr3_aa: CASSWTDSFEGYTF

d_call: -
cdr3_length: 14
j_call: TRBJ1-1
clone_size: many
v_call: TRBV2
cdr3_nt: TGTGCCAGCAGACCCGACGGCGGATATATTGAAGCTTTCTTT
cdr3_aa: CASRPDGGYIEAFF

d_call: -
cdr3_length: 17
j_call: TRBJ2-1
clone_size: many
v_call: TRBV10-3
cdr3_nt: TGTGCCATCAGTGTTTCTGGTCCGGGAGTTACCTACAATGAGCAGTTCTTC
cdr3_aa: CAISVSGPGVTYNEQFF

d_call: TRBD1
cdr3_length: 15
j_call: TRBJ2-7
clone_size: many
v_call: TRBV7-8
cdr3_nt: TGTGCCAGCAGCTTAGACGGGACAGGGGTCTACGAGCAGTACTTC
cdr3_aa: CASSLDGTGVYEQYF

d_call: TRBD2
cdr3_length: 14
j_call: TRBJ2-5
clone_size: -
v_call: TRBV10-2
cdr3_nt: TGCGCCAGCAGTGGGCGGGGGTTCGAAGAGACCCAGTACTTC
cdr3_aa: CASSGRGFEETQYF

d_call: -
cdr3_length: 12
j_call: TRBJ2-3
clone_size: -
v_call: TRBV10-3
cdr3_nt: TGTGCCATCAGTGAGTCGAAAGATACGCAGTATTTT
cdr3_aa: CAISESKDTQYF

d_call: TRBD1
cdr3_length: 12
j_call: TRBJ2-3
clone_size: many
v_call: TRBV20-1
cdr3_nt: TGCAGTCTAAACAGGGGGCGGGATACGCAGTATTTT
cdr3_aa: CSLNRGRDTQYF

d_call: TRBD2
cdr3_length: 13
j_call: TRBJ2-3
clone_size: -
v_call: TRBV12-3/TRBV12-4
cdr3_nt: TGTGCCAGCAGTTTAGTCCGGGGGGGTACGCAGTATTTT
cdr3_aa: CASSLVRGGTQYF

d_call: TRBD2
cdr3_length: 14
j_call: TRBJ2-1
clone_size: -
v_call: TRBV5-1
cdr3_nt: TGCGCCAGTGACCCGGGACTAGCAAGTTCTGAGCAGTTCTTC
cdr3_aa: CASDPGLASSEQFF

d_call: -
cdr3_length: 15
j_call: TRBJ2-1
clone_size: many
v_call: TRBV20-1
cdr3_nt: TGCAGTGCTATCCTTCGGCGGGGGCCGAACAATGAGCAGTTCTTC
cdr3_aa: CSAILRRGPNNEQFF

d_call: -
cdr3_length: 13
j_call: TRBJ1-1
clone_size: many
v_call: TRBV3-1
cdr3_nt: TGTGCCAGCAGCAAACAGGTCAACACTGAAGCTTTCTTT
cdr3_aa: CASSKQVNTEAFF

d_call: -
cdr3_length: 12
j_call: TRBJ2-5
clone_size: few
v_call: TRBV30
cdr3_nt: TGTGCCTTCTCGGCAGACCAAGAGACCCAGTACTTC
cdr3_aa: CAFSADQETQYF

d_call: -
cdr3_length: 12
j_call: TRBJ2-1
clone_size: few
v_call: TRBV24-1
cdr3_nt: TGTGCCACCAGTGATCTTAGCCATGAGCAGTTCTTC
cdr3_aa: CATSDLSHEQFF

d_call: TRBD1
cdr3_length: 15
j_call: TRBJ1-4
clone_size: few
v_call: TRBV28
cdr3_nt: TGTGCCAGCAGTTCCCCGGACAGGACTAATGAAAAACTGTTTTTT
cdr3_aa: CASSSPDRTNEKLFF

d_call: TRBD2
cdr3_length: 15
j_call: TRBJ2-7
clone_size: many
v_call: TRBV5-1
cdr3_nt: TGCGCCAGCAGCACGACTAGCGGGAGCTCCTACGAGCAGTACTTC
cdr3_aa: CASSTTSGSSYEQYF

d_call: -
cdr3_length: 14
j_call: TRBJ1-6
clone_size: few
v_call: TRBV5-6
cdr3_nt: TGTGCCAGCAGCTTTAGCCAGGGAGACTCACCCCTCCACTTT
cdr3_aa: CASSFSQGDSPLHF

d_call: -
cdr3_length: 15
j_call: TRBJ1-3
clone_size: many
v_call: TRBV5-1
cdr3_nt: TGCGCCAGCAGCTTGGACAGCCCTGGGACAAACACCATATATTTT
cdr3_aa: CASSLDSPGTNTIYF

d_call: -
cdr3_length: 13
j_call: TRBJ1-6
clone_size: many
v_call: TRBV2
cdr3_nt: TGTGCCAGCGGGGAGGGCAGGGAGTCACCCCTCCACTTT
cdr3_aa: CASGEGRESPLHF

d_call: -
cdr3_length: 16
j_call: TRBJ2-7
clone_size: many
v_call: TRBV6-9
cdr3_nt: TGTGCCAGCAGTCAAACCCGGGACACCTTATCCTACGAGCAGTACTTC
cdr3_aa: CASSQTRDTLSYEQYF

d_call: -
cdr3_length: 15
j_call: TRBJ2-7
clone_size: -
v_call: TRBV4-3
cdr3_nt: TGCGCCAGCAGCCAAGACCGGACACCACCTTACGAGCAGTACTTC
cdr3_aa: CASSQDRTPPYEQYF

d_call: -
cdr3_length: 17
j_call: TRBJ2-3
clone_size: many
v_call: TRBV15
cdr3_nt: TGTGCCACCAGCAGAGATAGCAGGGAAACTAGCACAGATACGCAGTATTTT
cdr3_aa: CATSRDSRETSTDTQYF

d_call: -
cdr3_length: 14
j_call: TRBJ2-2
clone_size: few
v_call: TRBV19
cdr3_nt: TGTGCCAGTAGTATTGGCCCAAACACCGGGGAGCTGTTTTTT
cdr3_aa: CASSIGPNTGELFF

d_call: TRBD1
cdr3_length: 15
j_call: TRBJ2-1
clone_size: -
v_call: TRBV10-3
cdr3_nt: TGTGCCATCAGTGACCTACAGGGGGAAGTCAATGAGCAGTTCTTC
cdr3_aa: CAISDLQGEVNEQFF

d_call: -
cdr3_length: 15
j_call: TRBJ2-4
clone_size: few
v_call: TRBV4-1
cdr3_nt: TGCGCCAGCAGCCTAAGATCAGGAGACACGGACATTCAGTACTTC
cdr3_aa: CASSLRSGDTDIQYF

d_call: TRBD1
cdr3_length: 15
j_call: TRBJ1-5
clone_size: -
v_call: TRBV20-1
cdr3_nt: TGCAGTGCCTCCGGGACAGGGGGCGTTCGGCAGCCCCAGCATTTT
cdr3_aa: CSASGTGGVRQPQHF

d_call: TRBD2
cdr3_length: 17
j_call: TRBJ2-1
clone_size: many
v_call: TRBV6-1
cdr3_nt: TGTGCCAGCAGCCCCGTGAGACTAGCGGGAGGGGCGAATGAGCAGTTCTTC
cdr3_aa: CASSPVRLAGGANEQFF

d_call: TRBD1
cdr3_length: 16
j_call: TRBJ1-2
clone_size: many
v_call: TRBV6-1
cdr3_nt: TGTGCCAGCAAAATCCAGAGGGGACAGGGGGCGCGGGGCTACACCTTC
cdr3_aa: CASKIQRGQGARGYTF

d_call: -
cdr3_length: 15
j_call: TRBJ2-3
clone_size: many
v_call: TRBV11-3
cdr3_nt: TGTGCCAGCAGCTCGACACTAGTGGGCACAGATACGCAGTATTTT
cdr3_aa: CASSSTLVGTDTQYF

d_call: -
cdr3_length: 12
j_call: TRBJ1-1
clone_size: many
v_call: TRBV29-1
cdr3_nt: TGCAGCGGGGCTTATTCGAACACTGAAGCTTTCTTT
cdr3_aa: CSGAYSNTEAFF

d_call: -
cdr3_length: 14
j_call: TRBJ2-2
clone_size: many
v_call: TRBV7-9
cdr3_nt: TGTGCCAGCAGCTGGGTCGATGCCACCGGGGAGCTGTTTTTT
cdr3_aa: CASSWVDATGELFF

d_call: TRBD1
cdr3_length: 15
j_call: TRBJ1-2
clone_size: -
v_call: TRBV6-1
cdr3_nt: TGTGCCAGCAGTCCAGACATGGACAGGTCGTATGGCTACACCTTC
cdr3_aa: CASSPDMDRSYGYTF

d_call: TRBD1
cdr3_length: 14
j_call: TRBJ1-5
clone_size: -
v_call: TRBV28
cdr3_nt: TGTGCCAGCAGTTCAGACAGGGTTGTTCAGCCCCAGCATTTT
cdr3_aa: CASSSDRVVQPQHF

d_call: TRBD2
cdr3_length: 19
j_call: TRBJ2-2
clone_size: many
v_call: TRBV11-3
cdr3_nt: TGTGCCAGCAGCTCCCCGGGACTAGCGGGGGCCCCGAACACCGGGGAGCTGTTTTTT
cdr3_aa: CASSSPGLAGAPNTGELFF

d_call: -
cdr3_length: 12
j_call: TRBJ2-6
clone_size: many
v_call: TRBV20-1
cdr3_nt: TGCAGTGCCAGCTTAGGGGCCAACGTCCTGACTTTC
cdr3_aa: CSASLGANVLTF

d_call: -
cdr3_length: 16
j_call: TRBJ1-4
clone_size: many
v_call: TRBV15
cdr3_nt: TGTGCCACCAGCAGAGCCGGGGCAGGGTTGCGGGAAAAACTGTTTTTT
cdr3_aa: CATSRAGAGLREKLFF

d_call: TRBD2
cdr3_length: 14
j_call: TRBJ2-5
clone_size: -
v_call: TRBV5-4
cdr3_nt: TGTGCCAGCAGCTTGGAGCGGGGTGGAGAGACCCAGTACTTC
cdr3_aa: CASSLERGGETQYF

d_call: TRBD1
cdr3_length: 16
j_call: TRBJ2-1
clone_size: many
v_call: TRBV18
cdr3_nt: TGTGCCAGCCAACCCGAAGGGAGACAGGGGGCGAATGAGCAGTTCTTC
cdr3_aa: CASQPEGRQGANEQFF

d_call: TRBD1
cdr3_length: 16
j_call: TRBJ2-6
clone_size: -
v_call: TRBV5-1
cdr3_nt: TGTACCAGCAGCTCCGGGACAGCCTCTGGGGCCAACGTCCTGACTTTC
cdr3_aa: CTSSSGTASGANVLTF

d_call: TRBD2
cdr3_length: 17
j_call: TRBJ2-3
clone_size: -
v_call: TRBV5-4
cdr3_nt: TGTGCCAGCAGCTTGAGACTAGCGGGGGGGCCCCTGGATACGCAGTATTTT
cdr3_aa: CASSLRLAGGPLDTQYF

d_call: TRBD1
cdr3_length: 15
j_call: TRBJ2-1
clone_size: many
v_call: TRBV24-1
cdr3_nt: TGTGCCACCAGTGATTTGGGGACAGGGTCCAATGAGCAGTTCTTC
cdr3_aa: CATSDLGTGSNEQFF

d_call: -
cdr3_length: 16
j_call: TRBJ2-7
clone_size: many
v_call: TRBV28
cdr3_nt: TGTGCCAGCAGTTACCCCTTCGTGGGGAAGGACTACGAGCAGTACTTC
cdr3_aa: CASSYPFVGKDYEQYF

d_call: -
cdr3_length: 12
j_call: TRBJ2-3
clone_size: -
v_call: TRBV25-1
cdr3_nt: TGTGCCAGCAGTGAAGGGCGCTCGGGGCAGTATTTT
cdr3_aa: CASSEGRSGQYF

d_call: -
cdr3_length: 14
j_call: TRBJ2-3
clone_size: many
v_call: TRBV20-1
cdr3_nt: TGCAGTGCTAGAGATAGGAAAAGCACAGATACGCAGTATTTT
cdr3_aa: CSARDRKSTDTQYF

d_call: TRBD2
cdr3_length: 15
j_call: TRBJ2-2
clone_size: many
v_call: TRBV7-3
cdr3_nt: TGTGCCAGCAGCTGGGCTAGCGGAGCTTACGGGGAGCTGTTTTTT
cdr3_aa: CASSWASGAYGELFF